Following are 19 T cell receptor beta chains from one sample sequenced in a study of glioma-infiltrating T cells. Amplification of TCR alpha and beta CDR3 regions from RNA used iRepertoire nested multiplex PCR. Using its own MiXCR run on the multiplex PCR reads, TCRdb lists one record per CDR3 protein. The table lists under 50,000 distinct CDR3 sequences, 20% to 25% of them singletons. Sequencing used glioma tissue, nonneoplastic brain tissue, or PBMCs (not recorded which). The receptors derive from a human donor with low-grade glioma or glioblastoma, undergoing nonglioma brain surgery, or in good health (not recorded which).

Ten or more counts support this clonotype. V and J are TRBV28 and TRBJ2-1; 8 bases match TRBD1. Unmatched junction bases numbered 7, after V lost 5 bases and J lost 7 bases. Germline CDR1 MDHEN, CDR2 SYDVKM. This CDR3 has 14 amino acids. This CDR3 reads CASSLTGAGNEQFF. The CDR3 region has the DNA TGTGCCAGCAGTCTGACAGGGGCGGGAAATGAGCAGTTCTTC.

The genes are TRBV7-9 and TRBJ2-1; TRBD2 aligns across 9 bases. Germline CDR1 and CDR2: SEHNR and FQNEAQ (reference sequence). CDR3 size: 16 residues. J gave up 8 bases and V 4 bases, and 12 bases lay outside the gene matches. The CDR3 reads CASSSTSGTSPHEQFF. CDR3 DNA: TGTGCCAGCAGCTCAACTTCAGGGACTAGCCCCCATGAGCAGTTCTTC.

About this clonotype: Being one base from a much bigger clone, this may be a read error. The chain recombines TRBV14 with TRBJ1-3; D is uncertain. CDR3 size: 14 residues. The germline V gene encodes CDR1 SGHDN and CDR2 FVKESK. The CDR3: CSSSQGRTENTIYF. DNA of the CDR3: TGTTCCAGCAGCCAAGGCCGGACCGAAAACACCATATATTTT.

The sample holds a few counts of this clonotype. The J gene is TRBJ2-2, the V gene TRBV7-3, with D uncertain. Germline-derived CDR1 and CDR2 are SGHTA and FQGTGA. V shed 5 bases and J shed 0 bases, with 10 bases lying between them. The CDR3 is 15 residues long. CDR3: CASSLDGSNTGELFF. For the CDR3, the DNA is TGTGCCAGCAGCCTCGACGGTTCGAACACCGGGGAGCTGTTTTTT.

V gene TRBV20-1 combines with J gene TRBJ2-7; D remains ambiguous. The germline V gene has CDR1 DFQATT and CDR2 SNEGSKA (reference sequence). The germline V and J ends were trimmed by 7 bases and 5 bases, with 12 bases remaining between them. The CDR3 is made up of 11 amino acids. The CDR3: CSGSFVNEQYF. The CDR3 DNA sequence: TGCAGTGGCAGTTTTGTAAACGAGCAGTACTTC.

This clonotype was detected ten times or more. The chain is built from TRBV30 and TRBJ1-1; D is undetermined. The ends were cut back, 4 bases at V and 1 base at J, with 7 bases in the middle. The CDR3 covers 12 residues. The germline V gene encodes CDR1 GTSNPN and CDR2 SVGIG (reference sequence). CDR3 DNA sequence: TGTGCCTGGAAAAGGGAGAACACTGAAGCTTTCTTT. Protein: CAWKRENTEAFF.

This clonotype was seen many times. The chain has TRBV28 and TRBJ2-5, with D tentatively TRBD1 (6 bases). Germline loops: CDR1 MDHEN, CDR2 SYDVKM. The V gene lost 5 bases and the J gene lost 9 bases, with 28 bases spanning the gap. The CDR3 spans 17 residues. The CDR3 DNA follows: TGTGCCAGCAGTCCCGCGATTTGGACAGCGAACCCCCGGGCCCAGTACTTC. The encoded protein is CASSPAIWTANPRAQYF.

In regard to this clonotype: This clone may be a read error of a much larger clone one base away. A read error is likely, as this CDR3 ends without the conserved phenylalanine or tryptophan. The V gene is TRBV3-1, the J gene TRBJ1-2, with unresolved D. CDR3 length equals 13 residues. V gave up 9 bases and J gave up 2 bases, with 13 bases separating them. Looked up from germline, CDR1 is LGHDT and CDR2 is YNNKEL (reference sequence). In nucleotides, the CDR3 is TGTGCCAGTACCCCCGGAGGGAACTATGGCTACACCTAC. It specifies CASTPGGNYGYTY.

This clonotype was counted many times. V usage is TRBV2 and J usage is TRBJ2-1; 7 nucleotides line up with TRBD1. The germline CDR1 and CDR2 sequences are SNHLY and FYNNEI. There are 14 residues in the CDR3. After removal of 6 bases from V and 5 bases from J, the junction contained 7 bases not matched to a gene. The CDR3 nucleotides read TGTGCCAGCAGGGGAGACAGGGACCACAATGAGCAGTTCTTC. Its protein product is CASRGDRDHNEQFF.

With regard to this clonotype: At one of its ends the junction is not consistent with the germline gene, which may arise from a read error. The chain links TRBV3-1 to TRBJ2-7; perhaps TRBD1 as D (5 bases). The CDR3 loop spans 13 amino acids. Germline CDR1 is LGHDT and CDR2 is YNNKEL (reference sequence). The CDR3 bases are TGTGGCAGCAGCCGGAAAGGGGCCTACGAGCAGTACTTC. It translates to CGSSRKGAYEQYF.

This clonotype was seen at least ten times. The chain employs TRBV10-2 and TRBJ2-3, with no clear D. Trimming left V 2 bases short and J 7 bases short, with 10 bases between. This CDR3 is built from 13 residues. Germline loops: CDR1 WSHSY, CDR2 SAAADI. CDR3 loop: CASSENGGNTQYF. The CDR3, as DNA: TGCGCCAGCAGTGAGAATGGCGGAAATACGCAGTATTTT.

There are many counts of this clonotype. The CDR3 coding sequence is TGCAGTGCTAGTGAGAGCTCTGGGGCCAACGTCCTGACTTTC. Translation: CSASESSGANVLTF. The genes are TRBV20-1 and TRBJ2-6, with unresolved D. The V and J ends lost 3 bases and 0 bases respectively, with 6 bases between them. The germline gives CDR1 DFQATT, CDR2 SNEGSKA (reference sequence). This CDR3 has 14 residues.

In regard to this clonotype: Sequence at one end of the junction differs from germline and may be a read error. V usage is TRBV20-1 and J usage is TRBJ2-2; D unresolved. The CDR3 contains 15 residues. In germline, CDR1 is DFQATT, CDR2 SNEGSKA (reference sequence). CDR3 nucleotide sequence: TGCAGTGCCAGAGGATTGGGCCCCAACACCGGGGAGCTGTTTTTT. This translates into CSARGLGPNTGELFF.

In this sample, this clonotype turned up many times. The chain has TRBV10-2 and TRBJ2-3; 8 bases are a match to TRBD2. This CDR3 is 16 amino acids long. CDR1 and CDR2 from the germline V gene are WSHSY and SAAADI. J gave up 4 bases and V 6 bases, and 12 bases lay outside the gene matches. CDR3 sequence (DNA): TGCGCCAGCAGCTACGGGGCGGGAGGCCTGGCAGATACGCAGTATTTT. This codes for CASSYGAGGLADTQYF.

A note on this clonotype: The junction and the germline gene differ at one end; a read error may be behind it. This rearrangement joins TRBV28 to TRBJ2-7; TRBD2 is a possible D gene (5 bases). The germline CDR1 and CDR2 sequences are MDHEN and SYDVKM. The CDR3 has 15 amino acids. This CDR3 reads CASSLAPRNSYEKNF. The CDR3 region has the DNA TGTGCCAGCAGCTTAGCGCCAAGGAATTCCTACGAGAAGAACTTC.

At least ten counts were recorded for this clonotype. The chain has TRBV5-1 and TRBJ2-7, with D unclear. CDR1 is SGHRS and CDR2 is YFSETQ in the germline V gene. CDR3 length: 14 amino acids. Trimming took 3 bases from V and 0 from J, leaving 10 bases between them. CDR3 sequence reads: CASSSGRNSYEQYF. Written as DNA, the CDR3 is TGCGCCAGCAGCTCCGGACGGAACTCCTACGAGCAGTACTTC.

Many counts were recorded for this clonotype. This chain links TRBV29-1 with TRBJ1-1, with D perhaps TRBD1 (6 bases). The germline V and J ends were trimmed by 1 base and 4 bases, with 10 bases remaining between them. Germline assignment: CDR1 SQVTM and CDR2 ANQGSEA. This CDR3 is built from 13 residues. The CDR3 spells CSVEGGGGTEAFF. CDR3 nucleotide sequence: TGCAGCGTTGAAGGGGGAGGGGGCACTGAAGCTTTCTTT.

The chain is built from TRBV19 and TRBJ2-3; 8 bases fit TRBD1. V lost 5 bases, J lost 6 bases, and 7 bases stayed unmatched. Germline V gene lookup returns CDR1 LNHDA and CDR2 SQIVND (reference sequence). This CDR3 comprises 14 residues. The CDR3 DNA follows: TGTGCCAGTAGTCGGACAGGGTCTCTCGATACGCAGTATTTT. Residues: CASSRTGSLDTQYF.

This clonotype was seen at least ten times. This chain uses TRBV7-8 with TRBJ1-6, with D hard to call. The CDR3 totals 14 residues. The V end lost 5 bases, the J end lost 2 bases, and 7 bases lay between the germline ends. Germline V gene data show CDR1 as SGHVS and CDR2 as FQNEAQ. CDR3 nucleotides: TGTGCCAGCAGCGGTATAACCTATAATTCACCCCTCCACTTT. Encoded protein: CASSGITYNSPLHF.